The 20 T cell receptor beta chains given below trace back to one sample, sequenced in a study of blood T cell repertoires in COVID-19. Repertoires were generated with immunoSEQ multiplex PCR, while TCRdb's copy carries only in-frame clones and drops some. The sample includes 150,000 or so clones, roughly 83% seen only once; the top ten take 9.2%. Input material: PBMCs or T cells enriched from blood (not recorded which). Source of these receptors: a man in his fifties or sixties who had recovered from COVID-19.

The chain employs TRBV2 and TRBJ2-1; the D gene is possibly TRBD2 (5 bases). This CDR3 comprises 16 residues. Trimming pared 6 bases from V and 3 bases from J, leaving 18 bases between. CDR1 is SNHLY, CDR2 FYNNEI, per germline. CDR3 sequence: CASRAVKGVRYNEQFF. CDR3 bases: TGTGCCAGCAGAGCTGTGAAGGGAGTGCGCTACAATGAGCAGTTCTTC.

This clone was counted only a few times. CDR3 sequence: CASSYFRFGQGTYEQYF. CDR3 DNA sequence: TGTGCCAGCAGTTACTTTAGATTCGGACAGGGGACCTACGAGCAGTACTTC. The chain couples TRBV6-2 or TRBV6-3 to TRBJ2-7; 9 bases line up with TRBD1. CDR1 MNHEY and CDR2 SVGEGT come from the germline V gene. The V and J ends lost 1 base and 2 bases, in that order; junction bases with no gene match: 9. CDR3 length equals 17 residues.

The J gene is TRBJ2-1, the V gene TRBV7-3; TRBD2 is a possible D gene (5 bases). The CDR3 extends over 14 amino acids. The germline V and J ends were trimmed by 4 bases and 6 bases, with 13 bases remaining between them. Germline assignment: CDR1 SGHTA and CDR2 FQGTGA. The CDR3 bases are TGTGCCAGCAGCTACCTGGACGGACTCAATGAGCAGTTCTTC. Translation gives CASSYLDGLNEQFF.

The chain has TRBV7-2 and TRBJ2-3; 8 bases agree with TRBD2. Germline CDR1 and CDR2: SGHTA and FQGNSA. V lost 4 bases, J lost 5 bases, and 11 bases stayed unmatched. This CDR3 has 16 residues. In nucleotides, the CDR3 is TGTGCCAGCAGCTACCCCCAGGGGACTAGAAGAGATACGCAGTATTTT. Translating gives CASSYPQGTRRDTQYF.

The V gene is TRBV4-1, the J gene TRBJ2-7; TRBD2 might be the D (5 bases). V was clipped by 0 bases and J by 3 bases, with 12 bases between them. This CDR3 has 15 amino acids. The germline V gene has CDR1 MGHRA and CDR2 YSYEKL. As DNA, the CDR3 is TGCGCCAGCAGCCAAGATCCGGGAAAAATCTACGAGCAGTACTTC. This sequence encodes CASSQDPGKIYEQYF.

This clone was counted only a few times. The CDR3 coding sequence is TGTGCCAGTAGTAATATCAGATTAAGTGAAAAACTGTTTTTT. Protein sequence: CASSNIRLSEKLFF. The rearrangement links TRBV19 to TRBJ1-4, with unresolved D. The CDR3 length is 14 residues. Germline values: CDR1 LNHDA, CDR2 SQIVND (reference sequence). V lost 4 bases and J lost 7, with 13 bases in between.

This clone was counted a few times. This chain's CDR3 is CSVEDNRFYGYTF. CDR3 nucleotides: TGCAGCGTTGAAGACAACAGATTCTATGGCTACACCTTC. The chain uses TRBV29-1 and TRBJ1-2; D unresolved. The CDR3 spans 13 residues. Deletions cut 0 bases from V and 4 bases from J, with 9 bases between. Germline CDR1 and CDR2: SQVTM and ANQGSEA.

The chain carries TRBV28 and TRBJ1-1; D gene unclear. CDR3 size: 16 residues. The germline V and J ends were trimmed by 0 bases and 2 bases, with 13 bases remaining between them. Germline loops: CDR1 MDHEN, CDR2 SYDVKM. The CDR3 sequence is CASSLWGSRLNTEAFF. The DNA for the CDR3 is TGTGCCAGCAGTTTATGGGGCAGCCGGCTAAACACTGAAGCTTTCTTT. Variable domain in full (rest from reference TRBV28 and TRBJ1-1): DVKVTQSSRYLVKRTGEKVFLECVQDMDHENMFWYRQDPGLGLRLIYFSYDVKMKEKGDIPEGYSVSREKKERFSLILESASTNQTSMYLCASSLWGSRLNTEAFFGQGTRLTVV.

The genes are TRBV7-2 and TRBJ1-4; TRBD1 is a possible D gene (5 bases). CDR1 is SGHTA, CDR2 FQGNSA, per germline. The CDR3 contains 15 residues. The germline V and J ends were trimmed by 1 base and 5 bases, with 11 bases remaining between them. The CDR3 here is CASSLVARENEKLFF. In DNA, the CDR3 is TGTGCCAGCAGCTTAGTCGCCAGGGAAAATGAAAAACTGTTTTTT.

The chain carries TRBV4-3 and TRBJ2-1, with D perhaps matching TRBD1 (5 bases). Between the trimmed V and J ends, which lost 0 bases and 4 bases, there was a span of 10 bases. Germline V CDR1 and CDR2: LGHNA, YSLEER. The CDR3 covers 15 residues. CDR3: CASSQDLQGYNEQFF. CDR3 DNA: TGCGCCAGCAGCCAAGATCTTCAGGGATACAATGAGCAGTTCTTC.

The chain uses TRBV24-1 and TRBJ2-1; TRBD2 matches 7 bases. CDR1 is KGHDR, CDR2 SFDVKD, per germline. The CDR3 runs to 12 residues. Losses at the gene ends were 10 bases for V and 8 bases for J; bases not matched to a gene: 7. In DNA, the CDR3 is TGTGCCACGAGAAACCTAGCGGATGAGCAGTTCTTC. Its protein is CATRNLADEQFF.

The chain employs TRBV28 and TRBJ1-5; 11 bases line up with TRBD1. With V trimmed by 10 bases and J by 2 bases, 10 bases remained unmatched. Germline V lookup: CDR1 MDHEN, CDR2 SYDVKM. The CDR3 covers 16 residues. CDR3 region: CATVPGTGGRNQPQHF. The CDR3 DNA follows: TGTGCCACGGTACCCGGGACAGGGGGTCGCAATCAGCCCCAGCATTTT.

The chain employs TRBV4-3 and TRBJ2-7; D is unresolved. This CDR3 has 16 amino acids. Germline V gene data show CDR1 as LGHNA and CDR2 as YSLEER. Deletions cut 1 base from V and 1 base from J, with 14 bases between. The CDR3 DNA follows: TGCGCCAGCAGCCAAGTCTATCGTAGAACTTCCTACGAGCAGTACTTC. Protein product: CASSQVYRRTSYEQYF.

V and J are TRBV7-3 and TRBJ2-7, with TRBD1 as a possible D gene (5 bases). In germline, CDR1 is SGHTA, CDR2 FQGTGA. Trimming took 1 base from V and 2 from J, leaving 12 bases between them. The CDR3 runs 15 residues. Here the CDR3 DNA reads TGTGCCAGCAGCTTAAGGGGCGGCAGTACCTACGAGCAGTACTTC. It yields the protein CASSLRGGSTYEQYF.

The gene calls are TRBV5-6 and TRBJ1-1; D is unclear. Deletions cut 3 bases from V and 7 bases from J, with 7 bases between. Germline V CDR1 and CDR2: SGHDT, YYEEEE. The CDR3 loop spans 11 amino acids. The CDR3 is CASSWRNEAFF. CDR3 DNA: TGTGCCAGCAGCTGGAGGAATGAAGCTTTCTTT.

CDR3 nucleotides: TGTGCCAGCAGCTTAGTATCCTCCCGGGGGAGAGAGTACGAGCAGTACTTC. Its protein product is CASSLVSSRGREYEQYF. The chain carries TRBV7-2 and TRBJ2-7; D is perhaps TRBD2 (6 bases). This CDR3 spans 17 amino acids. Germline V gene sequence: CDR1 SGHTA, CDR2 FQGNSA. Trimming removed 1 base from V and 4 bases from J, with 20 bases in between.

The CDR3 reads CASSPYRGGNSPLHF. CDR3 in DNA: TGTGCCAGCTCACCCTACCGAGGAGGGAATTCACCCCTCCACTTT. The chain joins TRBV18 to TRBJ1-6; D unresolved. The CDR3 sequence is 15 residues long. Trimming pared 3 bases from V and 7 bases from J, leaving 13 bases between. Germline CDR1 KGHSH, CDR2 LQKENI.

Only one count was recorded for this clone. CDR3 DNA: TGTGCCAGCAGCTTGAGTCCCCCGGGGTCCCGCGAGCAGTACTTC. Protein sequence: CASSLSPPGSREQYF. V gene TRBV5-4 combines with J gene TRBJ2-7, with D tentatively TRBD2 (5 bases). This CDR3 comprises 15 residues. V lost 1 base to trimming and J lost 6 bases, with 17 bases between them. Germline V lookup: CDR1 SGHNT, CDR2 YYREEE (reference sequence).

This clone was recorded a few times. The chain carries TRBV3-1 (or the pseudogene TRBV3-2) and TRBJ1-6, with D hard to call. In germline, CDR1 is LGHDT, CDR2 YNNKEL (reference sequence). The V end lost 4 bases, the J end lost 4 bases, and 11 bases lay between the germline ends. The CDR3 runs to 15 residues. The CDR3 DNA reads TGTGCCAGCAGCCCAGGATCAAGATATAATTCACCCCTCCACTTT. Protein: CASSPGSRYNSPLHF.

V gene TRBV29-1 combines with J gene TRBJ1-2; D possibly corresponds to TRBD1 (6 bases). This CDR3 region has 12 residues. V was trimmed by 6 bases and J by 3 bases, leaving 11 bases between them. CDR1 is SQVTM and CDR2 is ANQGSEA in the germline V gene. The CDR3 loop is CSVTGLDYGYTF. The CDR3 DNA sequence: TGCAGCGTCACAGGGCTGGACTATGGCTACACCTTC.